This TCR beta chain was captured in a study of T-cell reconstitution after alpha-beta-depleted transplantation in children. Preparation of the TCRbeta library involved a method that used unique molecular identifiers. TCRdb re-called the PCR reads through MiXCR, storing one row per CDR3 protein. This table holds about 240,000 distinct CDR3 sequences, about 12% found once. V was cut by 0 bases and J by 0 bases, with 15 bases left in between. The CDR3 covers 16 residues. Germline assignment: CDR1 DFQATT and CDR2 SNEGSKA (reference sequence). As concerns this clonotype: This may be a read error: a much more frequent sequence differs by one nucleotide.

Source: PBMCs from the stem cell graft donor, taken from the stem cell graft. This receptor was identified in a human donor who donated a stem cell graft to a child with acute lymphoblastic leukemia. This sequence joins TRBV20-1 and TRBJ2-7; D may be TRBD2 (5 bases). CDR3 nucleotide sequence: TGCAGTGCTAGAGAGTCGGGGTGGGGTAGCTCCTACGAGCAGTACTTC. Translating it yields CSARESGWGSSYEQYF.